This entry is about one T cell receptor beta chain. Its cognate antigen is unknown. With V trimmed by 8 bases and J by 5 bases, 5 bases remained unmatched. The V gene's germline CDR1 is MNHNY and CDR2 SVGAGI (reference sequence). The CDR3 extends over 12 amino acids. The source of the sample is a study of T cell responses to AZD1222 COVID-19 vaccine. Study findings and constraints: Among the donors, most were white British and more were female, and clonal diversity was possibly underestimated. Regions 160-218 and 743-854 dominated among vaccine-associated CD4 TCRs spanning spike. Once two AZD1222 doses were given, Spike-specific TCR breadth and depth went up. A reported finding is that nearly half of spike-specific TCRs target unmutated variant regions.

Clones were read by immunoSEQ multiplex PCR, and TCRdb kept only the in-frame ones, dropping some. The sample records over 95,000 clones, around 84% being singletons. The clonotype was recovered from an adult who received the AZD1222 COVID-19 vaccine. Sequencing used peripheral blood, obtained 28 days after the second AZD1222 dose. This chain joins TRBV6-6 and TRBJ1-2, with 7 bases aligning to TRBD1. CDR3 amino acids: CASGNRGYGYTF. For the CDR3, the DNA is TGTGCCAGCGGAAACAGGGGATATGGCTACACCTTC.